The clone carrying this T cell receptor beta chain has just a few counts. Its target is unknown. This sample was taken from a study of neurological immune-mediated disorders. CDR1 SEHNR and CDR2 FQNEAQ come from the germline V gene (reference sequence). V shed 5 bases and J 8 bases; nucleotides not matched to a gene: 8. The CDR3 contains 15 residues. Template-switch 5'RACE cDNA synthesis added a 10-nucleotide unique molecular identifier. TCRdb reanalysed the 5' RACE reads using MiXCR and keeps one entry per CDR3 protein. The sample comprises about 59,000 distinct CDR3 sequences, about an eighth of which are singletons, and about 10% rests with the top ten. Study results and limitations: It was HTLV-1-associated myelopathy that showed the most TCR clonal expansion, while multiple sclerosis showed the least, falling below healthy controls. Private repertoires in all groups were suggested by the absence of shared CDR3 amino acid sequences among expanded clones across subjects.

PBMCs stored at -80 C, 2 million in total, were the source of the unsorted libraries. The clonotype was recovered from a woman in her fifties or sixties with HTLV-1-associated myelopathy (HAM/TSP). Sample: PBMCs. The chain links TRBV7-9 to TRBJ2-1; 11 nucleotides line up with TRBD2. DNA for the CDR3: TGTGCCAGCAGCGCACTAGCGGGAGCTTTGGATGAGCAGTTCTTC. It translates to CASSALAGALDEQFF. Supplemented by reference TRBV7-9 and TRBJ2-1, the full variable domain reads DTGVSQNPRHKITKRGQNVTFRCDPISEHNRLYWYRQTLGQGPEFLTYFQNEAQLEKSRLLSDRFSAERPKGSFSTLEIQRTEQGDSAMYLCASSALAGALDEQFFGPGTRLTVL.